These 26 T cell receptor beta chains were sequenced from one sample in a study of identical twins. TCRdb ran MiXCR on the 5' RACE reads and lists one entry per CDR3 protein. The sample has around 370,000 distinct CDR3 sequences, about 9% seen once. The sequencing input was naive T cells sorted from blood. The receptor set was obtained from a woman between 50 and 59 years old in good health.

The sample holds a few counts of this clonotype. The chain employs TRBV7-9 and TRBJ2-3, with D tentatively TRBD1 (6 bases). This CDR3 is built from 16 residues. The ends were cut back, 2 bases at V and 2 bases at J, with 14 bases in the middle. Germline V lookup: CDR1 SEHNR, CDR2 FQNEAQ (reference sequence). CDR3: CASSLWSGEPTDTQYF. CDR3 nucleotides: TGTGCCAGCAGCTTATGGTCAGGGGAACCCACAGATACGCAGTATTTT.

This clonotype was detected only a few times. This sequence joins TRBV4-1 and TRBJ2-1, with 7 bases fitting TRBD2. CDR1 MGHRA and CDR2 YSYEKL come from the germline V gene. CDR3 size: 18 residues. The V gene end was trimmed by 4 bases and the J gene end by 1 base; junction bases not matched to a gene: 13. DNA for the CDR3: TGCGCCAGCAGCCGAGGGCTAGCGGCAGTTAAGTCCTACAATGAGCAGTTCTTC. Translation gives CASSRGLAAVKSYNEQFF.

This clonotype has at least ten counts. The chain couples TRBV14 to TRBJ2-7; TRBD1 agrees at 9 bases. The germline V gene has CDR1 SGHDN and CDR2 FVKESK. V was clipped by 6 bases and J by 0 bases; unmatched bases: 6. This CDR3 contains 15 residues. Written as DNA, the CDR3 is TGTGCCAGCAGTCAGACAGGGGGTAGCTCCTACGAGCAGTACTTC. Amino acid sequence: CASSQTGGSSYEQYF.

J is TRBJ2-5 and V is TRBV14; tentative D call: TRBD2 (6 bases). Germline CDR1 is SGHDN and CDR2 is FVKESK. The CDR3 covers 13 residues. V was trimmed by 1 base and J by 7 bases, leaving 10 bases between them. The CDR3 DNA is TGTGCCAGCAGCCAAGTGCAGGGAGGGACCCAGTACTTC. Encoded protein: CASSQVQGGTQYF.

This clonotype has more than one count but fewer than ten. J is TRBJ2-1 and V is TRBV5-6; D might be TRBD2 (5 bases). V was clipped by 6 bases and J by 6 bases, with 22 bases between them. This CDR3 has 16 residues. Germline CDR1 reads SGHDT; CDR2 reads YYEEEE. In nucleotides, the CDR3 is TGTGCCAGCAACCCCGGGTGGCTAGCAGGACGCAATGAGCAGTTCTTC. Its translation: CASNPGWLAGRNEQFF.

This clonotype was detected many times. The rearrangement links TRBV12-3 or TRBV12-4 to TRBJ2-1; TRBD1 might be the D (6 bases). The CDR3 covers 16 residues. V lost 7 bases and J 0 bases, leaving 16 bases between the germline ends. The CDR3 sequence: CASTLWTASSYNEQFF. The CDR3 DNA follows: TGTGCCAGCACCCTCTGGACAGCCAGCTCCTACAATGAGCAGTTCTTC.

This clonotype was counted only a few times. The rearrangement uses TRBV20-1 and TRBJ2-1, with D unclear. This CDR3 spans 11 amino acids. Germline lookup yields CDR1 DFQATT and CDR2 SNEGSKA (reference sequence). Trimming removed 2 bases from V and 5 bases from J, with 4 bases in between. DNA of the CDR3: TGCAGTGCTAGACCCGACAATGAGCAGTTCTTC. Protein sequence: CSARPDNEQFF.

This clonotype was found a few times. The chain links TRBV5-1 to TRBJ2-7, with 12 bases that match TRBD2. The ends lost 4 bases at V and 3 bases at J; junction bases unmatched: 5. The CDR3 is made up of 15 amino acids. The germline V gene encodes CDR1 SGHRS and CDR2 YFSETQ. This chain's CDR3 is CASSHRLAGVYEQYF. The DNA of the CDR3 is TGCGCCAGCAGCCACCGACTAGCGGGAGTCTACGAGCAGTACTTC.

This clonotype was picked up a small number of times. CDR3 region: CASSQEAPTLTGELFF. The CDR3 DNA follows: TGCGCCAGCAGCCAAGAAGCCCCGACTTTAACCGGGGAGCTGTTTTTT. The V and J genes are TRBV4-1 and TRBJ2-2, with D uncertain. This CDR3 has 16 residues. V lost 0 bases, J lost 5 bases, and 13 bases lay in between. The germline V gene encodes CDR1 MGHRA and CDR2 YSYEKL.

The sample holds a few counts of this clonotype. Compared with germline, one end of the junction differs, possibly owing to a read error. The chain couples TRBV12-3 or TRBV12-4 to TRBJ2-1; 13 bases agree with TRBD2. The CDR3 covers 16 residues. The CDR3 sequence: CASSLGLAGIYHEQFF. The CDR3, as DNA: TGTGCCAGCAGTTTGGGACTAGCGGGAATCTACCATGAGCAGTTCTTC.

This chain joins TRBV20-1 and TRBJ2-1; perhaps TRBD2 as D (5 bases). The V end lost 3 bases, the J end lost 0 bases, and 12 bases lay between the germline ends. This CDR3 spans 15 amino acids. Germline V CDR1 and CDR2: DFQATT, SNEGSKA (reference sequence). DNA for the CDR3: TGCAGTGCTAGGTGGGAGTTGAGCTCCTACAATGAGCAGTTCTTC. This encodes CSARWELSSYNEQFF.

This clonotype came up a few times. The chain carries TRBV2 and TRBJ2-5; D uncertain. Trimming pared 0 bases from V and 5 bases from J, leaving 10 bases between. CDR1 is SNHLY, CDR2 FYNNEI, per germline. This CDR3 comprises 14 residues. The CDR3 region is CASSEALASETQYF. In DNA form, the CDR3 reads TGTGCCAGCAGTGAAGCGCTGGCGTCGGAGACCCAGTACTTC.

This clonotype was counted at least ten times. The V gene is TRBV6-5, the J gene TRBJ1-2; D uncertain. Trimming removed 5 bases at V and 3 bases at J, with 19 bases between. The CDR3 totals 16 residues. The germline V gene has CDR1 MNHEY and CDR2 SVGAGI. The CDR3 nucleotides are TGTGCCAGCAGTCAACGCACCGGGTCCGGGGACTATGGCTACACCTTC. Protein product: CASSQRTGSGDYGYTF.

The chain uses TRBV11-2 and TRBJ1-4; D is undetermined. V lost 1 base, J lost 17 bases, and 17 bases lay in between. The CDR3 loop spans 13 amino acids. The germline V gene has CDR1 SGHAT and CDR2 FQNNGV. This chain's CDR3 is CASSLGAGLDRFF. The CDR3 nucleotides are TGTGCCAGCAGCTTAGGGGCGGGTCTAGACCGATTTTTT.

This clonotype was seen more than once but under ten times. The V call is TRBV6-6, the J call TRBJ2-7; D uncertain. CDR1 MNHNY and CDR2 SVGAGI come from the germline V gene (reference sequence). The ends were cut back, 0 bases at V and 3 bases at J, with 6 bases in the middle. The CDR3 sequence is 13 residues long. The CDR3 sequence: CASSYSPDYEQYV. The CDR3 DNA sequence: TGTGCCAGCAGTTACTCCCCGGACTACGAGCAGTACGTC.

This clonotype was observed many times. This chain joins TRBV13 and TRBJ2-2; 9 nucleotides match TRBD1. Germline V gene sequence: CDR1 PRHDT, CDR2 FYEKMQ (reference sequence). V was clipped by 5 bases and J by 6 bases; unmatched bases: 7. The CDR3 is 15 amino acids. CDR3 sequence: CASSKQGAQAGELFF. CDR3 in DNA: TGTGCCAGCAGCAAACAGGGGGCGCAGGCCGGGGAGCTGTTTTTT.

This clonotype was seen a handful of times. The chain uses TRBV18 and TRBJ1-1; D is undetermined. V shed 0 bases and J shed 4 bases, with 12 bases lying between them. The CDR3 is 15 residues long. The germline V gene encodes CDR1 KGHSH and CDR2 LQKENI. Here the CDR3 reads CASSPPAGVSTEAFF. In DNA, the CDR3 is TGTGCCAGCTCACCACCGGCCGGGGTGAGCACTGAAGCTTTCTTT.

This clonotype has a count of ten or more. The CDR3 nucleotides read TGTGCCAGCAGCCAAGATAGGAGGAGGCCCAAAAACATTCAGTACTTC. Its translation: CASSQDRRRPKNIQYF. V gene TRBV3-1 combines with J gene TRBJ2-4, with D perhaps matching TRBD2 (5 bases). CDR3 length: 16 residues. CDR1 and CDR2 (germline): LGHDT, YNNKEL (reference sequence). V was pared by 0 bases and J by 2 bases, with 11 bases between. Using reference TRBV3-1 and TRBJ2-4 for the parts outside the CDR3, the full variable domain is DTAVSQTPKYLVTQMGNDKSIKCEQNLGHDTMYWYKQDSKKFLKIMFSYNNKELIINETVPNRFSPKSPDKAHLNLHINSLELGDSAVYFCASSQDRRRPKNIQYFGAGTRLSVL.

CDR3 sequence reads: CASSQSFLGASSRNEQFF. The CDR3, as DNA: TGTGCCAGCAGCCAATCCTTTCTGGGGGCTAGCAGTCGGAATGAGCAGTTCTTC. The V call is TRBV14, the J call TRBJ2-1; tentatively, D is TRBD1 (6 bases). Germline V gene data show CDR1 as SGHDN and CDR2 as FVKESK. The ends were cut back, 2 bases at V and 7 bases at J, with 24 bases in the middle. The CDR3 totals 18 residues.

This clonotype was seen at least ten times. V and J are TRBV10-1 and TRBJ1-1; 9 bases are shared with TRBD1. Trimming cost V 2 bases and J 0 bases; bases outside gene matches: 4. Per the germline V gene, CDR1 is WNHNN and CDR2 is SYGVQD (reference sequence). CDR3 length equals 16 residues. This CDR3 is CASSENRGLLNTEAFF. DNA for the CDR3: TGCGCCAGCAGTGAGAACAGGGGGCTATTGAACACTGAAGCTTTCTTT.

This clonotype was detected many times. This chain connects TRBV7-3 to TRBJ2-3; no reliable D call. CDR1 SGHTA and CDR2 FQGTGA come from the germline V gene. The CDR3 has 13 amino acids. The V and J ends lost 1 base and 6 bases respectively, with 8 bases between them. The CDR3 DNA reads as TGTGCCAGCAGCTTAAGTACCGCGGATACGCAGTATTTT. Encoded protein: CASSLSTADTQYF.

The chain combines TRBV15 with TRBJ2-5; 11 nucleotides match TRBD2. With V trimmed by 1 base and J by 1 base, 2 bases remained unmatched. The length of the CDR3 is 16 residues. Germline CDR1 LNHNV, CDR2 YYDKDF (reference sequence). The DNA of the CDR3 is TGTGCCACCAGCAGAGTGGGACTAGCGGTCCAAGAGACCCAGTACTTC. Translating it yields CATSRVGLAVQETQYF.

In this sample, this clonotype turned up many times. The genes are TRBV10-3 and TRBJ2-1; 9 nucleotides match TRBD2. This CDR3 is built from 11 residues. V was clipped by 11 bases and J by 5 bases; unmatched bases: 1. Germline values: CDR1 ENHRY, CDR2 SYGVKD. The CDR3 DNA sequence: TGTGCCGCGGGAGGGAACAATGAGCAGTTCTTC. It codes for CAAGGNNEQFF.

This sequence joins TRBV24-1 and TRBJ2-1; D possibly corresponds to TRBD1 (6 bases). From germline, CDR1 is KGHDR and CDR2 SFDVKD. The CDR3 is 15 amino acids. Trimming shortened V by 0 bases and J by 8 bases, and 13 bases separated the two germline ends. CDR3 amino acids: CATSDLQAGAHEQFF. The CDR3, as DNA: TGTGCCACCAGTGATTTGCAGGCAGGGGCGCATGAGCAGTTCTTC.

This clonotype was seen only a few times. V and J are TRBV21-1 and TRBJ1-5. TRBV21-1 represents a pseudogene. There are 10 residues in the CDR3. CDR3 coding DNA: TGTGGGCGGGAGGCGCAGCCCCAGCATTTT. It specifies CGREAQPQHF.

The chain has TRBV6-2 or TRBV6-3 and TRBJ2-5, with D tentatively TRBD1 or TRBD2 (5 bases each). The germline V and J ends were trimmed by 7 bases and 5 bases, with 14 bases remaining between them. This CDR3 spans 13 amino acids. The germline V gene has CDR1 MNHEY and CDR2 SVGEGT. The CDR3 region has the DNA TGTGCCAGCATCTCGGGGCCCCCCGAGACCCAGTACTTC. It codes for CASISGPPETQYF.